Listed below are T cell receptor beta chains from one sample, sequenced in a study of CD8 T cells in ankylosing spondylitis. TCRdb processed the 5' RACE reads anew with MiXCR; each CDR3 protein has one entry. The sample consists of some 330,000 distinct CDR3 sequences, 8% of them appearing once. The sample consisted of blood, either unsorted or a sorted T cell fraction (not recorded which). The source of these receptors is a male donor with ankylosing spondylitis. Each CDR3 is given with its conserved first and last residue. Clone size appears in some rows only: once, few, many, or a class for an expanded clone.

>many|TRBV7-6|TRBJ1-4
CASSLAYRVKGEKLFF
>-|TRBV7-3|TRBJ2-1
CASSLTTGNEQFF
>-|TRBV28|TRBJ2-7
CASRPTSGSHYEQYF
>few|TRBV16|TRBJ1-3
CASSQSRGPGNTIYF
>few|TRBV7-8|TRBJ2-5
CASSPRSQETQYF
>-|TRBV5-1|TRBJ2-7
CASSLRPGTRGYEQYF
>many|TRBV5-1|TRBJ2-1
CASSWTGGSPSSYNEQFF
>-|TRBV12-3/TRBV12-4|TRBJ2-3
CASTRIPITDTQYF
>many|TRBV6-2/TRBV6-3|TRBJ2-3
CASSPYDTQYF
>few|TRBV27|TRBJ2-7
CASRLGLGDEQYF
>many|TRBV6-1|TRBJ1-5
CASRKGLGNQPQHF
>-|TRBV19|TRBJ1-3
CASSTHRAAGNTIYF
>many|TRBV20-1|TRBJ1-2
CSARAGTGVPYGYTF
>-|TRBV10-3|TRBJ2-1
CAIRSLAGDAYNEQFF
>-|TRBV6-5|TRBJ2-1
CASRTADEQFF
>-|TRBV20-1|TRBJ1-5
CSVQAQGYQPQHF
>-|TRBV3-1|TRBJ1-4
CASSQDIGDEKLFF
>-|TRBV4-1|TRBJ2-7
CASSQLAGGSYEQYF
>many|TRBV20-1|TRBJ2-1
CSARDESGRRYNEQFF
>many|TRBV7-2|TRBJ2-1
CASSHPPLHEQFF
>few|TRBV5-1|TRBJ2-2
CASRQRANTGELFF
>many|TRBV19|TRBJ1-1
CASSIRPGTGGTGGTEAFF
>-|TRBV7-9|TRBJ2-7
CASSLGDRQYF
>-|TRBV7-9|TRBJ1-4
CASSFSGATNEKLFF
>few|TRBV4-3|TRBJ1-4
CASSQDPRRTNEKLFF
>few|TRBV18|TRBJ2-1
CASSIRDRANEQFF
>few|TRBV15|TRBJ2-7
CATSRDRGVGYEQYF
>-|TRBV5-1|TRBJ2-5
CASGLEARREETQYF
>few|TRBV18|TRBJ2-7
CASSAQPRVEQYF
>few|TRBV6-1|TRBJ1-1
CASSRGGQGGLNTEAFF